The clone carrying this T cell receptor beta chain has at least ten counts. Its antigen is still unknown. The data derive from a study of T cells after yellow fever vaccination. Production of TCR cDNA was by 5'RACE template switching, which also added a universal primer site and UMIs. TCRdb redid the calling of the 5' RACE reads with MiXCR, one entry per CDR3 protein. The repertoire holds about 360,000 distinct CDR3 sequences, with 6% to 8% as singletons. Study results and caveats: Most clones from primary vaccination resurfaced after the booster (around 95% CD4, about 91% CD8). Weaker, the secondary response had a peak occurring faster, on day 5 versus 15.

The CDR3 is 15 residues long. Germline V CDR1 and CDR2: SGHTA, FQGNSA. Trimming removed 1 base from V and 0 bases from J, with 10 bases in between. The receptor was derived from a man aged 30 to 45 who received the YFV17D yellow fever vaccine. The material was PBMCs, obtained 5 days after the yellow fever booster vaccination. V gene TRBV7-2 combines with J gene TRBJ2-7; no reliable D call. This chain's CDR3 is CASSLVGPVSYEQYF. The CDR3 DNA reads TGTGCCAGCAGCTTAGTCGGACCTGTCTCCTACGAGCAGTACTTC. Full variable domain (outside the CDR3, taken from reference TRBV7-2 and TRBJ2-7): GAGVSQSPSNKVTEKGKDVELRCDPISGHTALYWYRQSLGQGLEFLIYFQGNSAPDKSGLPSDRFSAERTGGSVSTLTIQRTQQEDSAVYLCASSLVGPVSYEQYFGPGTRLTVT.